This TCR beta chain was obtained from a study of regulatory T cells in long-lasting Graves disease. Study-level information: New Graves' disease cases had less than 3 months of antithyroid drugs.

Time point here: newly diagnosed GD, antithyroid drugs for less than 3 months. PBMC-extracted RNA yielded the TCR library. As a group, patients came from one endocrinology department in Xi'an, China. This clonotype appeared many times. Between the trimmed V and J ends, which lost 6 bases and 0 bases, there was a span of 19 bases. This CDR3 is built from 17 residues. Germline CDR1 MDHEN, CDR2 SYDVKM. Arm-PCR of CDR3 regions and iRepertoire HTBI primers were used to build TCR beta libraries. From the multiplex PCR reads, TCRdb called clonotypes with MiXCR, one entry per CDR3 protein. The sample lists some 490,000 distinct CDR3 sequences; around 13% were seen once. These records were also assigned to another study, of T cells in Graves' hyperthyroidism and ophthalmopathy. That paper adds: The study excluded patients with uncontrolled infection, other autoimmune disease, pregnancy or lactation.

This receptor was identified in a woman in her thirties with Graves disease. J is TRBJ2-3 and V is TRBV28; D perhaps matches TRBD2 (6 bases). The sequencing here drew on peripheral blood mononuclear cells (PBMCs), taken at new diagnosis, from a patient treated with antithyroid drugs. The CDR3 loop is CASRSSGTPLSTDTQYF. The DNA of the CDR3 is TGTGCCAGCAGGTCCTCCGGGACTCCCTTGAGCACAGATACGCAGTATTTT.